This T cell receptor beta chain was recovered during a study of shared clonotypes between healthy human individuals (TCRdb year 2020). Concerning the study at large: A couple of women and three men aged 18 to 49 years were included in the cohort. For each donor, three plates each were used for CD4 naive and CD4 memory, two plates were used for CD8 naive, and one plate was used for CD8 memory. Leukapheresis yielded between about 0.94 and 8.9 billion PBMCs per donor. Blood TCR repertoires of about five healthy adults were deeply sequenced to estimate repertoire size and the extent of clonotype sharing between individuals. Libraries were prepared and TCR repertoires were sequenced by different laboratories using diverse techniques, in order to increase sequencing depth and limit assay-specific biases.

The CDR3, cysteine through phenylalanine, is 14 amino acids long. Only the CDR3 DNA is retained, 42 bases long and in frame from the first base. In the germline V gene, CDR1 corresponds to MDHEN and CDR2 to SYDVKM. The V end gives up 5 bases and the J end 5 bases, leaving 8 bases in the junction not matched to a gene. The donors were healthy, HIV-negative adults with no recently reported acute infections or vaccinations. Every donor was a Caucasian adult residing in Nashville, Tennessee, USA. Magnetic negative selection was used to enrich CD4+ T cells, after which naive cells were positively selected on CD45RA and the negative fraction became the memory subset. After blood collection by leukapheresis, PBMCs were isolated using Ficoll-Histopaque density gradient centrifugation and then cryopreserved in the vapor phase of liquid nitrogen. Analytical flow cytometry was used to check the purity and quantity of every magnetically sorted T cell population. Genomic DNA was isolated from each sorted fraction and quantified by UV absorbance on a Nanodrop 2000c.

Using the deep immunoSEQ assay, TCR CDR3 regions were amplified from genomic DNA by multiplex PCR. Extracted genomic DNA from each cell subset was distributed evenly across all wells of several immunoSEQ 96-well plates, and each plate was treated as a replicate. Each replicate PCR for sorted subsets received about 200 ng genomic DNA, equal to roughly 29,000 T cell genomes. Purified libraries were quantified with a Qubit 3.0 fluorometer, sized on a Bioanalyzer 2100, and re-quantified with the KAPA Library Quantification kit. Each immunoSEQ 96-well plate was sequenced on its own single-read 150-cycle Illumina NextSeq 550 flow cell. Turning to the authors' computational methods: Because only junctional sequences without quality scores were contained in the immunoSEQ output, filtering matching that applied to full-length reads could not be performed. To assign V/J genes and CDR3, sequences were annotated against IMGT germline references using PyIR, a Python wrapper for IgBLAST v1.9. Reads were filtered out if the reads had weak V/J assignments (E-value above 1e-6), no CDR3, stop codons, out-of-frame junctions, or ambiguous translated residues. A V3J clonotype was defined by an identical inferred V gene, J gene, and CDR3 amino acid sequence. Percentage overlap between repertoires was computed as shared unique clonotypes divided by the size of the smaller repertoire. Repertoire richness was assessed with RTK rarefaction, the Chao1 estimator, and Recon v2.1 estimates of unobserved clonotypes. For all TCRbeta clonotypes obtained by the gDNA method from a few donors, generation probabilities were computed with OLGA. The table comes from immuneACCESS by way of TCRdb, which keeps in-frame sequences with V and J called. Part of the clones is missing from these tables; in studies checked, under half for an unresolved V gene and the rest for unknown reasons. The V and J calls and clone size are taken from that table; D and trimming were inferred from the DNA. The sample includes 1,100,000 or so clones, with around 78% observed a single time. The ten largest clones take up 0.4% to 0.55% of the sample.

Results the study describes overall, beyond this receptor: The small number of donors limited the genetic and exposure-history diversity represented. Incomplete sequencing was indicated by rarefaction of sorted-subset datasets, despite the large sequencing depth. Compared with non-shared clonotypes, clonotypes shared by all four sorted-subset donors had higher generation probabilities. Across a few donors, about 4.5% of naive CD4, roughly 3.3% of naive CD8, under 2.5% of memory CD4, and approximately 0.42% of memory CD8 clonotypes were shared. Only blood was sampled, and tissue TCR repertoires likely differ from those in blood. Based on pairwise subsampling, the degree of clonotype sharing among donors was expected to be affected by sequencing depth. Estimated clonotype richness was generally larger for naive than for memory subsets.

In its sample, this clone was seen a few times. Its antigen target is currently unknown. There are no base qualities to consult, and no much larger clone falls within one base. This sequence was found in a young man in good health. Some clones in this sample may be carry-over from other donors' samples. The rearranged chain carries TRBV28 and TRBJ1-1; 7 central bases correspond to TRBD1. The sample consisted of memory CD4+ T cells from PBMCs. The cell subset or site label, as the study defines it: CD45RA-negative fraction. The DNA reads TGTGCCAGCAGTCCGGACAGGAGGGGGACTGAAGCTTTCTTT. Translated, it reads CASSPDRRGTEAFF.